These 21 T cell receptor beta chains were sequenced from one sample in a study of cytomegalovirus exposure and HLA in healthy donors. Both 60 Vbeta primers and 13 Jbeta primers went into the PCR. Using immunoSEQ multiplex PCR, the repertoire was profiled, and TCRdb retains in-frame clones only, with some absent. The table shows 100,000 to 120,000 clones, with about 80% occurring only once. Material: PBMCs. These receptor sequences come from a woman under 40 in good health and CMV-seropositive.

J is TRBJ2-5 and V is TRBV7-9; possible D gene TRBD1, 5 bases. The CDR3 is 16 residues long. V was cut by 5 bases and J by 2 bases, with 18 bases left in between. In germline, CDR1 is SEHNR, CDR2 FQNEAQ (reference sequence). The CDR3 sequence: CASSGFARTPQETQYF. The CDR3 coding sequence is TGTGCCAGCAGCGGATTTGCAAGGACACCTCAAGAGACCCAGTACTTC.

This clone was seen once. The J gene is TRBJ2-7, the V gene TRBV4-1; D gene unclear. V shed 0 bases and J shed 3 bases, with 6 bases lying between them. The CDR3 has 13 amino acids. Germline CDR1 reads MGHRA; CDR2 reads YSYEKL. CDR3: CASSQEPNYEQYF. For the CDR3, the DNA is TGCGCCAGCAGCCAAGAACCTAACTACGAGCAGTACTTC.

The chain recombines TRBV7-8 with TRBJ2-1, with unresolved D. CDR3 size: 11 residues. The V gene's germline CDR1 is SGHVS and CDR2 FQNEAQ. Trimming left V 5 bases short and J 7 bases short, with 6 bases between. CDR3 amino acids: CASSILNEQFF. For the CDR3, the DNA is TGTGCCAGCAGCATACTTAATGAGCAGTTCTTC.

As for this clone: The DNA is omitted, as the CDR3 cannot be located on it reliably, and the CDR3 follows TCRdb's listing. The chain combines TRBV5-6 with TRBJ1-2; TRBD1, the table's D call, lacks a check against the DNA. Germline values: CDR1 SGHDT, CDR2 YYEEEE. The CDR3 is made up of 11 amino acids, end residues included. The CDR3 loop is CASSFGTGSTF.

The rearrangement uses TRBV2 and TRBJ2-2; D remains unclear. Trimming removed 4 bases at V and 2 bases at J, with 11 bases between. The CDR3 totals 15 residues. Germline V lookup: CDR1 SNHLY, CDR2 FYNNEI. Here the CDR3 DNA reads TGTGCCAGCAGTGCAGAGACACTTAACACCGGGGAGCTGTTTTTT. Protein: CASSAETLNTGELFF.

V gene TRBV28 combines with J gene TRBJ2-7; 8 nucleotides match TRBD1. CDR3 size: 16 residues. The germline V gene encodes CDR1 MDHEN and CDR2 SYDVKM. V gave up 5 bases and J gave up 2 bases; unmatched junction bases: 11. The CDR3, as DNA: TGTGCCAGCAGTACTCCTCGACAGGGGACAACCTACGAGCAGTACTTC. Translation: CASSTPRQGTTYEQYF.

J is TRBJ2-3 and V is TRBV14, with D unresolved. The CDR3 is 15 residues long. The germline V gene has CDR1 SGHDN and CDR2 FVKESK. The V gene lost 0 bases and the J gene lost 0 bases, with 7 bases spanning the gap. As DNA, the CDR3 is TGTGCCAGCAGCCAAGACAGTTACAGCACAGATACGCAGTATTTT. It encodes CASSQDSYSTDTQYF.

The chain has TRBV5-4 and TRBJ1-2; TRBD1 matches 8 bases. This CDR3 is 13 amino acids long. The ends lost 4 bases at V and 11 bases at J; junction bases unmatched: 10. Germline lookup yields CDR1 SGHNT and CDR2 YYREEE (reference sequence). The chain's CDR3 is CASSATGAGWYTF. The CDR3 DNA follows: TGTGCCAGCAGCGCGACAGGGGCAGGTTGGTACACCTTC.

This chain links TRBV7-9 with TRBJ2-5; maybe TRBD2 (6 bases). V was shortened by 3 bases and J by 4 bases, with 12 bases between the two germline ends. The germline V gene encodes CDR1 SEHNR and CDR2 FQNEAQ (reference sequence). The CDR3 sequence is 14 residues long. CDR3 sequence (DNA): TGTGCCAGCAGCTTTCCGGGGGTTCCAGAGACCCAGTACTTC. It translates to CASSFPGVPETQYF.

The chain recombines TRBV19 with TRBJ1-4; TRBD1 might be the D (5 bases). CDR1 LNHDA and CDR2 SQIVND come from the germline V gene (reference sequence). Deletions cut 5 bases from V and 0 bases from J, with 10 bases between. This CDR3 has 15 residues. The CDR3 DNA reads as TGTGCCAGTAGTTCTGGGGGGGCAACTAATGAAAAACTGTTTTTT. It is translated as CASSSGGATNEKLFF.

This clone was detected only a few times. The chain combines TRBV27 with TRBJ1-1; D unclear. V dropped 5 bases and J dropped 4 bases, with 11 bases sitting between them. The CDR3 is made up of 13 amino acids. Germline V gives CDR1 MNHEY, CDR2 SMNVEV (reference sequence). CDR3 region: CASSQTRLTEAFF. Here the CDR3 DNA reads TGTGCCAGCAGTCAAACCAGGCTCACTGAAGCTTTCTTT.

The rearrangement joins TRBV7-3 to TRBJ2-1; 10 bases line up with TRBD2. V lost 5 bases to trimming and J lost 2 bases; unmatched junction nucleotides: 6. This CDR3 comprises 16 residues. From germline, CDR1 is SGHTA and CDR2 FQGTGA. The CDR3 DNA follows: TGTGCCAGCAGCCGCCTTAGCGGGGGGACCTACAATGAGCAGTTCTTC. Its translation is CASSRLSGGTYNEQFF.

The rearrangement links TRBV28 to TRBJ2-1, with a tentative D call TRBD2 (6 bases). V was trimmed by 8 bases and J by 0 bases, leaving 17 bases between them. The CDR3 totals 16 residues. CDR1 MDHEN and CDR2 SYDVKM come from the germline V gene. CDR3 DNA sequence: TGTGCCAGCGCTTCCTTACGGGGGAGCTCCTACAATGAGCAGTTCTTC. Amino acids: CASASLRGSSYNEQFF. Supplemented by reference TRBV28 and TRBJ2-1, the full variable domain reads DVKVTQSSRYLVKRTGEKVFLECVQDMDHENMFWYRQDPGLGLRLIYFSYDVKMKEKGDIPEGYSVSREKKERFSLILESASTNQTSMYLCASASLRGSSYNEQFFGPGTRLTVL.

The J gene is TRBJ2-4, the V gene TRBV5-5, with D possibly matching TRBD1 (6 bases). CDR3 length: 13 residues. Deletions cut 4 bases from V and 6 bases from J, with 11 bases between. Per germline, CDR1 SGHKS and CDR2 YYEKEE (reference sequence). The CDR3 here is CASSPFRGNIQYF. The CDR3 bases are TGTGCCAGCAGCCCTTTCAGGGGAAACATTCAGTACTTC.

V is TRBV4-1 and J is TRBJ1-3, with D hard to call. The V gene lost 3 bases and the J gene lost 0 bases, with 9 bases spanning the gap. Germline V gene sequence: CDR1 MGHRA, CDR2 YSYEKL. This CDR3 has 15 amino acids. This CDR3 reads CASSQNSNSGNTIYF. In nucleotides, the CDR3 is TGCGCCAGCAGCCAGAACAGCAACTCTGGAAACACCATATATTTT.

In this sample, this clone turned up a few times. V usage is TRBV10-3 and J usage is TRBJ2-1; 13 bases fit TRBD2. Per the germline V gene, CDR1 is ENHRY and CDR2 is SYGVKD. The CDR3 runs to 15 residues. The trim removed 4 bases at V and 7 bases at J, leaving 4 bases unmatched. Written as DNA, the CDR3 is TGTGCCATCAGTGTGTTACTAGCGGGAGGGAATGAGCAGTTCTTC. This sequence encodes CAISVLLAGGNEQFF.

The chain carries TRBV11-2 and TRBJ1-1; 9 bases map to TRBD1. CDR1 is SGHAT, CDR2 FQNNGV, per germline. After removal of 6 bases from V and 3 bases from J, the junction contained 14 bases not matched to a gene. The CDR3 covers 17 residues. The CDR3 here is CASRSRDRVWRDTEAFF. The DNA for the CDR3 is TGTGCCAGCAGAAGCCGGGACAGGGTTTGGAGAGACACTGAAGCTTTCTTT.

This chain connects TRBV10-3 to TRBJ1-4; tentative D call: TRBD1 (6 bases). Germline V lookup: CDR1 ENHRY, CDR2 SYGVKD. The CDR3 is 14 amino acids. V was cut by 8 bases and J by 5 bases, with 15 bases left in between. CDR3 DNA sequence: TGTGCCATCGCTTTAGAAAGGGGGAATGAAAAACTGTTTTTT. Its protein product is CAIALERGNEKLFF.

This clone was seen only a few times. CDR3 sequence reads: CASSPNRAATNEKLFF. CDR3 DNA sequence: TGTGCCAGTAGTCCGAACAGGGCTGCAACTAATGAAAAACTGTTTTTT. The chain uses TRBV19 and TRBJ1-4; perhaps TRBD1 as D (6 bases). Trimming left V 5 bases short and J 0 bases short, with 13 bases between. Per germline, CDR1 LNHDA and CDR2 SQIVND (reference sequence). The CDR3 is 16 residues long.

V gene TRBV4-2 combines with J gene TRBJ2-3; 7 positions match TRBD2. The CDR3 has 16 amino acids. V lost 4 bases, J lost 1 base, and 8 bases stayed unmatched. Germline V lookup: CDR1 LGHNA, CDR2 YNFKEQ. Here the CDR3 DNA reads TGTGCCAGCAGCCGCCCAGGACTAGGCGGCACAGATACGCAGTATTTT. Translation gives CASSRPGLGGTDTQYF.

The chain is built from TRBV19 and TRBJ2-5; 12 nucleotides line up with TRBD2. V trimming: 5 bases; J trimming: 5 bases; junction bases outside the gene matches: 9. There are 16 residues in the CDR3. CDR1 is LNHDA and CDR2 is SQIVND in the germline V gene (reference sequence). The CDR3 loop reads CASSLGTSGYGETQYF. DNA for the CDR3: TGTGCCAGTAGTCTCGGGACTAGCGGGTATGGGGAGACCCAGTACTTC.